This T cell receptor beta chain appears in the sequencing data of a study of T cell responses to AZD1222 COVID-19 vaccine. For the study at large: Second-dose timings of about 4 or about 12 weeks were pooled. Study-wide results and limits: Recipients of AZD1222 seropositive at baseline numbered only five or six. Dominant CD4 TCR responses targeted spike regions 160-218 and 743-854.

Sequencing used immunoSEQ multiplex PCR; TCRdb keeps in-frame clones, though not all of them. Of approximately 84,000 clones in the sample, around 90% were seen once. Concerning this clone: What it binds is not known.

Trimming pared 0 bases from V and 4 bases from J, leaving 10 bases between. CDR1 and CDR2 (germline): SGHRS, YFSETQ. The CDR3 has 14 amino acids. The chain couples TRBV5-1 to TRBJ1-2; D ambiguous. Sequencing was performed on peripheral blood, taken on day 0 of AZD1222 vaccination. The clonotype was recovered from an adult in good health. The CDR3 spells CASSLAPGIYGYTF. The CDR3 region has the DNA TGCGCCAGCAGCTTGGCCCCAGGAATCTATGGCTACACCTTC.